Below are 30 T cell receptor beta chains sequenced from a single sample in a study of blood T cell repertoires in COVID-19. Only in-frame clones appear in the TCRdb table, and some are missing; sequencing was by immunoSEQ multiplex PCR. This table has over 600,000 clones, 90% appearing once. Sequenced sample: peripheral blood. Every receptor here comes from a woman aged 18 to 35 with acute or convalescent COVID-19.

The V gene is TRBV6-5, the J gene TRBJ2-7, with a tentative D call TRBD1 (5 bases). The CDR3 consists of 14 residues. Trimming removed 2 bases from V and 3 bases from J, with 11 bases in between. In germline, CDR1 is MNHEY, CDR2 SVGAGI. The CDR3 loop is CASSYVQGGYEQYF. CDR3 nucleotides: TGTGCCAGCAGTTACGTTCAGGGTGGCTACGAGCAGTACTTC.

The rearrangement uses TRBV6-4 and TRBJ2-1; the D gene is possibly TRBD1 (6 bases). Germline CDR1 is MRHNA and CDR2 is SNTAGT. Trimming left V 0 bases short and J 6 bases short, with 12 bases between. The CDR3 loop spans 15 amino acids. The CDR3 bases are TGTGCCAGCAGTGACTCCACGGGACACTCCAATGAGCAGTTCTTC. Its protein product is CASSDSTGHSNEQFF.

This clone was detected a few times. The chain has TRBV11-2 and TRBJ2-7, with 9 nucleotides matching TRBD1. Germline assignment: CDR1 SGHAT and CDR2 FQNNGV. J was trimmed by 6 bases and V by 2 bases; bases with no gene match: 14. The CDR3 spans 17 residues. For the CDR3, the DNA is TGTGCCAGCAGCTTACAAACGCCGACAGGGGGTAAAGGCGAGCAGTACTTC. The encoded protein is CASSLQTPTGGKGEQYF.

On this clone itself: The sample contains more than one DNA sequence encoding this CDR3. J is TRBJ1-6 and V is TRBV7-2; no reliable D call. Trimming cost V 1 base and J 0 bases, with 7 bases left between them. Germline-derived CDR1 and CDR2 are SGHTA and FQGNSA. The CDR3 is 16 residues long. CDR3 amino acids: CASSLGGGSYNSPLHF. CDR3 sequence (DNA): TGTGCCAGCAGCTTAGGAGGTGGCTCCTATAATTCACCCCTCCACTTT.

This clone was seen at least ten times. The chain is built from TRBV10-2 and TRBJ2-7; possible D gene TRBD1, 6 bases. The V gene's germline CDR1 is WSHSY and CDR2 SAAADI. The V and J ends lost 4 bases and 0 bases respectively, with 10 bases between them. The CDR3 sequence is 14 residues long. CDR3 residues: CASSVDRSSYEQYF. CDR3 DNA: TGCGCCAGCAGTGTCGACAGGAGCTCCTACGAGCAGTACTTC.

The chain combines TRBV30 with TRBJ1-2, with D tentatively TRBD1 (5 bases). The CDR3 totals 12 residues. V lost 8 bases and J lost 4, with 14 bases in between. Germline V gene data show CDR1 as GTSNPN and CDR2 as SVGIG (reference sequence). This CDR3 reads CAGTPGFYGYTF. DNA for the CDR3: TGTGCCGGGACCCCGGGATTCTATGGCTACACCTTC. The complete variable domain, with remaining parts taken from reference TRBV30 and TRBJ1-2, reads SQTIHQWPATLVQPVGSPLSLECTVEGTSNPNLYWYRQAAGRGLQLLFYSVGIGQISSEVPQNLSASRPQDRQFILSSKKLLLSDSGFYLCAGTPGFYGYTFGSGTRLTVV.

This clone was seen a single time. The V call is TRBV20-1, the J call TRBJ1-1; a possible D gene is TRBD1 (6 bases). The germline gives CDR1 DFQATT, CDR2 SNEGSKA (reference sequence). The CDR3 runs to 11 residues. Trimming pared 4 bases from V and 6 bases from J, leaving 9 bases between. The CDR3 loop reads CSAKTGSEAFF. CDR3 nucleotides: TGCAGTGCTAAGACAGGTTCTGAAGCTTTCTTT.

V usage is TRBV29-1 and J usage is TRBJ2-7, with 10 nucleotides matching TRBD1. The V gene's germline CDR1 is SQVTM and CDR2 ANQGSEA. This CDR3 spans 12 amino acids. Losses at the gene ends were 7 bases for V and 3 bases for J; bases not matched to a gene: 3. The CDR3 DNA is TGCAGCGCCAGGACAGGGGGCTACGAGCAGTACTTC. Translated, it gives CSARTGGYEQYF.

This chain joins TRBV18 and TRBJ1-5; D is ambiguous. Per germline, CDR1 KGHSH and CDR2 LQKENI. The V and J ends lost 3 bases and 0 bases respectively, with 9 bases between them. CDR3 size: 15 residues. The CDR3 bases are TGTGCCAGCTCACCCCGGCGGTATAGCAATCAGCCCCAGCATTTT. Its protein is CASSPRRYSNQPQHF.

The chain uses TRBV12-3 or TRBV12-4 and TRBJ1-2, with D perhaps TRBD1 (5 bases). CDR3 length: 13 residues. V lost 3 bases, J lost 2 bases, and 7 bases lay in between. The CDR3 here is CASSLDTNYGYTF. The DNA of the CDR3 is TGTGCCAGCAGTTTGGACACGAACTATGGCTACACCTTC.

The chain joins TRBV9 to TRBJ2-5; tentative D call: TRBD2 (5 bases). The CDR3 sequence is 14 residues long. The V end was cut by 0 bases, the J end by 3 bases, with 9 bases between. The germline V gene has CDR1 SGDLS and CDR2 YYNGEE. As DNA, the CDR3 is TGTGCCAGCAGCGTAGTCGGGGTGGAAGAGACCCAGTACTTC. Protein product: CASSVVGVEETQYF.

CDR3 protein: CASSLGGRGRNEQFF. The CDR3 nucleotides are TGTGCCAGCAGCTTAGGCGGGCGGGGGAGGAATGAGCAGTTCTTC. This rearrangement joins TRBV11-2 to TRBJ2-1; 7 bases agree with TRBD2. Germline assignment: CDR1 SGHAT and CDR2 FQNNGV. V shed 1 base, J shed 7 bases, and the junction held 7 bases outside the gene matches. The CDR3 sequence is 15 residues long.

The DNA of the CDR3 is TGTGCCAGCAGGTCGGACAGGGTCGGAGAAAAACTGTTTTTT. This gives the protein CASRSDRVGEKLFF. The J gene is TRBJ1-4, the V gene TRBV6-5; TRBD1 agrees at 8 bases. V lost 6 bases to trimming and J lost 8 bases; unmatched junction nucleotides: 8. The CDR3 runs 14 residues. The germline CDR1 and CDR2 sequences are MNHEY and SVGAGI.

This chain links TRBV9 with TRBJ1-1; D may be TRBD1 (5 bases). Germline CDR1 is SGDLS and CDR2 is YYNGEE. This CDR3 comprises 14 residues. The V end lost 6 bases, the J end lost 1 base, and 13 bases lay between the germline ends. CDR3 bases: TGTGCCAGCACCCCCAGGGTCAGGAACACTGAAGCTTTCTTT. Its translation is CASTPRVRNTEAFF.

For the CDR3, the DNA is TGTGCCAGTAGCACTAGCGGGGGGATTTCCTACGAGCAGTACTTC. Translation: CASSTSGGISYEQYF. The genes are TRBV19 and TRBJ2-7, with 12 bases identical to TRBD2. The V and J ends lost 6 bases and 1 base, in that order; junction bases with no gene match: 4. The CDR3 is made up of 15 amino acids. Germline V gives CDR1 LNHDA, CDR2 SQIVND (reference sequence).

The chain recombines TRBV28 with TRBJ1-4; weak D call: TRBD1 (5 bases). This CDR3 comprises 15 residues. V was trimmed by 7 bases and J by 6 bases, leaving 18 bases between them. The germline CDR1 and CDR2 sequences are MDHEN and SYDVKM. CDR3 amino acids: CASTPSEARDEKLFF. The CDR3 DNA is TGTGCCAGCACCCCCTCTGAGGCCAGGGATGAAAAACTGTTTTTT. Full variable domain (missing parts from reference TRBV28 and TRBJ1-4): DVKVTQSSRYLVKRTGEKVFLECVQDMDHENMFWYRQDPGLGLRLIYFSYDVKMKEKGDIPEGYSVSREKKERFSLILESASTNQTSMYLCASTPSEARDEKLFFGSGTQLSVL.

The V call is TRBV6-6, the J call TRBJ2-5, with TRBD2 as a possible D gene (6 bases). The germline gives CDR1 MNHNY, CDR2 SVGAGI (reference sequence). The CDR3 extends over 13 amino acids. V lost 5 bases and J 4 bases, leaving 11 bases between the germline ends. This chain's CDR3 is CASSGGRLETQYF. As DNA, the CDR3 is TGTGCCAGCAGTGGGGGGAGGCTAGAGACCCAGTACTTC.

This chain connects TRBV5-4 to TRBJ2-7; D remains ambiguous. The V end lost 4 bases, the J end lost 3 bases, and 11 bases lay between the germline ends. In germline, CDR1 is SGHNT, CDR2 YYREEE (reference sequence). The CDR3 runs to 13 residues. This chain's CDR3 is CASSPVPGYEQYF. The CDR3 DNA reads TGTGCCAGCAGCCCAGTACCGGGCTACGAGCAGTACTTC. The variable domain in full, completed from reference TRBV5-4 and TRBJ2-7, reads ETGVTQSPTHLIKTRGQQVTLRCSSQSGHNTVSWYQQALGQGPQFIFQYYREEENGRGNFPPRFSGLQFPNYSSELNVNALELDDSALYLCASSPVPGYEQYFGPGTRLTVT.

The rearrangement links TRBV2 to TRBJ2-1; TRBD1 matches at 7 bases. The germline V gene encodes CDR1 SNHLY and CDR2 FYNNEI. V lost 6 bases to trimming and J lost 10 bases; unmatched junction nucleotides: 6. The CDR3 sequence is 12 residues long. CDR3 sequence (DNA): TGTGCCAGCAGCCAAAGGGACAGAGAGCAGTTCTTC. This codes for CASSQRDREQFF.

The V gene is TRBV5-6, the J gene TRBJ2-3; 10 bases agree with TRBD1. CDR1 is SGHDT and CDR2 is YYEEEE in the germline V gene. The CDR3 is 14 amino acids. The J segment lost 4 bases and the V segment lost 4 bases, leaving 3 bases of the junction unmatched. CDR3: CASSDRGRADTQYF. Written as DNA, the CDR3 is TGTGCCAGCAGCGACAGGGGGCGAGCAGATACGCAGTATTTT. Full variable domain (rest looked up from reference TRBV5-6 and TRBJ2-3): DAGVTQSPTHLIKTRGQQVTLRCSPKSGHDTVSWYQQALGQGPQFIFQYYEEEERQRGNFPDRFSGHQFPNYSSELNVNALLLGDSALYLCASSDRGRADTQYFGPGTRLTVL.

The V call is TRBV9, the J call TRBJ1-2, with a weak D call TRBD1 (5 bases). V gave up 0 bases and J gave up 6 bases, with 12 bases separating them. Germline CDR1 is SGDLS and CDR2 is YYNGEE. The CDR3 is 14 amino acids. CDR3: CASSVDPKGHGYTF. In nucleotides, the CDR3 is TGTGCCAGCAGCGTAGATCCAAAGGGGCATGGCTACACCTTC.

This chain uses TRBV9 with TRBJ1-1, with D possibly being TRBD1 (6 bases). V shed 4 bases and J shed 6 bases, with 10 bases lying between them. From germline, CDR1 is SGDLS and CDR2 YYNGEE. This CDR3 is built from 12 residues. The CDR3 spells CASSSGESEAFF. CDR3 bases: TGTGCCAGCAGCTCAGGGGAATCTGAAGCTTTCTTT.

The chain recombines TRBV9 with TRBJ2-5, with D unclear. CDR1 and CDR2 (germline): SGDLS, YYNGEE. This CDR3 is 13 amino acids long. Trimming pared 4 bases from V and 5 bases from J, leaving 12 bases between. The CDR3 DNA is TGTGCCAGCAGCACGGGTCCGGCGGAGACCCAGTACTTC. This translates into CASSTGPAETQYF.

The rearrangement joins TRBV5-1 to TRBJ1-1, with 8 bases that match TRBD1. J lost 2 bases, V lost 0 bases, and 15 bases had no gene match. This CDR3 has 19 residues. From germline, CDR1 is SGHRS and CDR2 YFSETQ. The CDR3 nucleotides are TGCGCCAGCAGCTTGGTCGGGGTAGGCCAGGGGGCTGGAAACACTGAAGCTTTCTTT. Its protein is CASSLVGVGQGAGNTEAFF.

The CDR3 nucleotides read TGTGCCAGCAGCTTGTTACCCCAAACCTCCGGGGACAGGGGGTCTGAAGCTTTCTTT. Amino acid sequence: CASSLLPQTSGDRGSEAFF. The rearrangement joins TRBV5-4 to TRBJ1-1; 11 bases agree with TRBD1. The CDR3 is 19 residues long. Germline V CDR1 and CDR2: SGHNT, YYREEE (reference sequence). V dropped 1 base and J dropped 6; count of bases not matched to a gene: 17.

The V and J genes are TRBV19 and TRBJ1-3; D is unclear. The CDR3 has 14 amino acids. Trimming cost V 9 bases and J 0 bases, with 12 bases left between them. Germline-derived CDR1 and CDR2 are LNHDA and SQIVND (reference sequence). In DNA, the CDR3 is TGTGCCAGCAAACGGGGAGACTCTGGAAACACCATATATTTT. It codes for CASKRGDSGNTIYF.

The chain links TRBV12-3 or TRBV12-4 to TRBJ2-7; tentatively, D is TRBD1 (5 bases). The V gene lost 3 bases and the J gene lost 5 bases, with 8 bases spanning the gap. The CDR3 runs to 12 residues. CDR3 sequence (DNA): TGTGCCAGCAGTTTGAAGGGGAACGAGCAGTACTTC. This codes for CASSLKGNEQYF.

The V gene is TRBV3-1 (or the pseudogene TRBV3-2), the J gene TRBJ2-1, with 7 positions matching TRBD2. The germline CDR1 and CDR2 sequences are LGHDT and YNNKEL (reference sequence). The CDR3 is 16 amino acids. Trimming cost V 0 bases and J 8 bases; bases outside gene matches: 10. The CDR3 region has the DNA TGTGCCAGCAGCCAAGATCGGCCTAGCGGAGGGGATGAGCAGTTCTTC. Translating gives CASSQDRPSGGDEQFF.

The chain uses TRBV6-5 and TRBJ1-3; D is possibly TRBD1 (6 bases). The germline CDR1 and CDR2 sequences are MNHEY and SVGAGI. The V and J ends lost 8 bases and 2 bases respectively, with 10 bases between them. The CDR3 runs 13 residues. CDR3 in DNA: TGTGCCAGCTTTTACAGGGCTGGAAACACCATATATTTT. As protein: CASFYRAGNTIYF.

The CDR3 sequence is CASSIGGSEAFF. The CDR3 DNA is TGTGCCAGCAGCATTGGGGGGAGCGAAGCTTTCTTT. V gene TRBV7-9 combines with J gene TRBJ1-1, with D possibly being TRBD1 (5 bases). The V gene's germline CDR1 is SEHNR and CDR2 FQNEAQ (reference sequence). Trimming cost V 5 bases and J 8 bases, with 12 bases left between them. The CDR3 is 12 residues long.